Below are 32 T cell receptor beta chains sequenced from a single sample in a study of a mutant IDH1 vaccine in newly diagnosed glioma. No antigen has been assigned to these receptors. Repertoires were generated with immunoSEQ multiplex PCR, while TCRdb's copy carries only in-frame clones and drops some. The sample lists fewer than 45,000 clones, 78% seen once, with around 6.5% in the top ten. Sample time point: week 23, last vaccination. Each dose of the vaccine consisted of 300 ug of mutant IDH1 20-mer peptide, with topical imiquimod. The input for sequencing was PBMCs, taken from a glioma patient whose treatment included an IDH1 peptide vaccine. The receptors derive from a middle-aged woman with glioma. Some clones in this sample may be carry-over from other donors' samples.

This clone was seen more than once but under ten times. The chain recombines TRBV12-5 with TRBJ1-1; 7 bases match TRBD1. Germline values: CDR1 LGHNT, CDR2 FRNRAP. With V trimmed by 5 bases and J by 4 bases, 10 bases remained unmatched. The CDR3 extends over 15 amino acids. The CDR3 DNA reads TGTGCTAGTGGTCCTGGACAGGAAATGACCACTGAAGCTTTCTTT. Its protein is CASGPGQEMTTEAFF.

This clone was observed a few times. The chain links TRBV4-2 to TRBJ1-6; maybe TRBD1 (5 bases). There are 20 residues in the CDR3. Trimming cost V 0 bases and J 10 bases, with 28 bases left between them. Germline CDR1 LGHNA, CDR2 YNFKEQ. The CDR3 protein is CASSQDRRVSGRRFGSPLHF. DNA for the CDR3: TGTGCCAGCAGCCAAGACCGTCGGGTATCGGGACGGAGATTCGGATCACCCCTCCACTTT.

The chain recombines TRBV6-5 with TRBJ1-4, with D unclear. CDR3 length: 13 residues. V was cut by 2 bases and J by 4 bases, with 5 bases left in between. Germline values: CDR1 MNHEY, CDR2 SVGAGI. For the CDR3, the DNA is TGTGCCAGCAGTTACGGAAGTAATGAAAAACTGTTTTTT. Encoded protein: CASSYGSNEKLFF.

This chain joins TRBV9 and TRBJ2-7; D uncertain. The V end was cut by 4 bases, the J end by 1 base, with 12 bases between. Germline CDR1 and CDR2: SGDLS and YYNGEE. The CDR3 loop spans 14 amino acids. This CDR3 reads CASSPQETSYEQYF. The CDR3 coding sequence is TGTGCCAGCAGCCCCCAGGAAACGTCCTACGAGCAGTACTTC.

The chain combines TRBV6-5 with TRBJ1-6, with a weak D call TRBD1 (5 bases). V was shortened by 7 bases and J by 8 bases, with 9 bases between the two germline ends. Germline CDR1 is MNHEY and CDR2 is SVGAGI. The CDR3 is 12 residues long. This CDR3 reads CASTDSYSPLHF. CDR3 bases: TGTGCCAGCACCGACAGCTATTCACCCCTCCACTTT.

This clone was counted once. The rearrangement uses TRBV28 and TRBJ2-2; D is ambiguous. The CDR3 has 13 amino acids. V lost 7 bases to trimming and J lost 6 bases, with 12 bases between them. CDR1 and CDR2 (germline): MDHEN, SYDVKM. The CDR3 here is CASIERLAGELFF. Here the CDR3 DNA reads TGTGCCAGCATAGAGCGTTTGGCCGGGGAGCTGTTTTTT.

The rearrangement links TRBV2 to TRBJ2-2; unclear D gene. Germline V gene lookup returns CDR1 SNHLY and CDR2 FYNNEI. The V and J ends lost 5 bases and 3 bases respectively, with 16 bases between them. This CDR3 has 16 amino acids. CDR3 bases: TGTGCCAGCAGTCGAAACGGTCTTCGGGACACCGGGGAGCTGTTTTTT. Residues: CASSRNGLRDTGELFF. Variable domain in full (rest from reference TRBV2 and TRBJ2-2): EPEVTQTPSHQVTQMGQEVILRCVPISNHLYFYWYRQILGQKVEFLVSFYNNEISEKSEIFDDQFSVERPDGSNFTLKIRSTKLEDSAMYFCASSRNGLRDTGELFFGEGSRLTVL.

V usage is TRBV7-2 and J usage is TRBJ2-3; TRBD1 matches 9 bases. Per the germline V gene, CDR1 is SGHTA and CDR2 is FQGNSA. The length of the CDR3 is 16 residues. J lost 1 base, V lost 5 bases, and 7 bases had no gene match. The CDR3, as DNA: TGTGCCAGCAGCCAGGACAGGGGATTCGGCACAGATACGCAGTATTTT. Amino acids: CASSQDRGFGTDTQYF. The variable domain in full, completed from reference TRBV7-2 and TRBJ2-3, reads GAGVSQSPSNKVTEKGKDVELRCDPISGHTALYWYRQSLGQGLEFLIYFQGNSAPDKSGLPSDRFSAERTGGSVSTLTIQRTQQEDSAVYLCASSQDRGFGTDTQYFGPGTRLTVL.

The chain combines TRBV2 with TRBJ1-5; D remains unclear. V lost 1 base and J 0 bases, leaving 7 bases between the germline ends. CDR3 length equals 15 residues. CDR1 is SNHLY and CDR2 is FYNNEI in the germline V gene. The CDR3 coding sequence is TGTGCCAGCAGTGAAGGAGTTTATAGCAATCAGCCCCAGCATTTT. Amino acid sequence: CASSEGVYSNQPQHF.

This chain uses TRBV6-1 with TRBJ1-3; a weak D match, TRBD1 (5 bases). Germline V gives CDR1 MNHNS, CDR2 SASEGT. V gave up 8 bases and J gave up 1 base, with 15 bases separating them. The CDR3 runs to 15 residues. The CDR3: CASANSGASGNTIYF. The CDR3 DNA sequence: TGTGCCAGCGCTAACTCCGGGGCGTCTGGAAACACCATATATTTT.

V usage is TRBV7-9 and J usage is TRBJ1-2, with D unresolved. Germline assignment: CDR1 SEHNR and CDR2 FQNEAQ (reference sequence). V lost 5 bases to trimming and J lost 7 bases, with 14 bases between them. The CDR3 length is 13 residues. The CDR3: CASSAAEVSGYTF. CDR3 sequence (DNA): TGTGCCAGCAGCGCTGCAGAAGTAAGTGGCTACACCTTC.

V and J are TRBV5-1 and TRBJ2-3; a weak D match, TRBD2 (7 bases). Germline V gene data show CDR1 as SGHRS and CDR2 as YFSETQ. The CDR3 runs to 17 residues. V lost 7 bases and J lost 3, with 24 bases in between. The CDR3 nucleotides are TGCGCCAGCTGCAATACCGGGGGGCGCCCACTTACAGATACGCAGTATTTT. Its protein product is CASCNTGGRPLTDTQYF.

The chain recombines TRBV14 with TRBJ1-4; D ambiguous. The germline V gene encodes CDR1 SGHDN and CDR2 FVKESK. V shed 1 base and J shed 3 bases, with 12 bases lying between them. CDR3 length: 16 residues. CDR3 nucleotide sequence: TGTGCCAGCAGCCAAGTATCCGGGCTGGCTAATGAAAAACTGTTTTTT. Translating it yields CASSQVSGLANEKLFF.

The chain has TRBV5-6 and TRBJ1-5; 7 nucleotides agree with TRBD1. The CDR3 extends over 15 amino acids. V lost 3 bases and J lost 4; bases outside the gene matches: 7. In germline, CDR1 is SGHDT, CDR2 YYEEEE. The CDR3 reads CASSSWTGSNQPQHF. The CDR3 region has the DNA TGTGCCAGCAGCTCCTGGACAGGATCGAATCAGCCCCAGCATTTT.

This clone showed up just a few times. V usage is TRBV28 and J usage is TRBJ1-6, with TRBD1 identical over 7 bases. There are 15 residues in the CDR3. Trimming at V came to 2 bases and at J to 8 bases, leaving 6 bases not matched to a gene. Per germline, CDR1 MDHEN and CDR2 SYDVKM. CDR3 residues: CASSLRQGRDSPLHF. CDR3 coding DNA: TGTGCCAGCAGTTTAAGACAGGGCCGGGATTCACCCCTCCACTTT.

The chain links TRBV7-9 to TRBJ1-1; D is possibly TRBD1 (6 bases). Trimming took 7 bases from V and 11 from J, leaving 23 bases between them. Germline V gene data show CDR1 as SEHNR and CDR2 as FQNEAQ (reference sequence). The length of the CDR3 is 14 residues. CDR3 sequence (DNA): TGTGCCAGCACCGTACTTACAGGGAGAGGGGGGGCTTTCTTT. Protein: CASTVLTGRGGAFF.

This chain joins TRBV19 and TRBJ1-4, with TRBD1 matching over 7 bases. The CDR3 extends over 14 amino acids. Looked up from germline, CDR1 is LNHDA and CDR2 is SQIVND (reference sequence). Trimming removed 7 bases from V and 8 bases from J; junction bases left unmatched: 10. Here the CDR3 DNA reads TGTGCCAGTACCCCCAGGGGGAGCAGAGAAAAACTGTTTTTT. Translating gives CASTPRGSREKLFF.

The rearrangement uses TRBV11-2 and TRBJ1-4; weak D call: TRBD1 (5 bases). The V end lost 4 bases, the J end lost 10 bases, and 19 bases lay between the germline ends. In germline, CDR1 is SGHAT, CDR2 FQNNGV. The length of the CDR3 is 15 residues. The CDR3 is CASSSQTGRGGKLFF. CDR3 nucleotides: TGTGCCAGCAGCTCCCAGACCGGTCGGGGCGGAAAACTGTTTTTT. The variable domain in full, with the rest retrieved from reference TRBV11-2 and TRBJ1-4, is EAGVAQSPRYKIIEKRQSVAFWCNPISGHATLYWYQQILGQGPKLLIQFQNNGVVDDSQLPKDRFSAERLKGVDSTLKIQPAKLEDSAVYLCASSSQTGRGGKLFFGSGTQLSVL.

The chain uses TRBV4-1 and TRBJ2-7; TRBD2 matches 7 bases. Unmatched junction bases numbered 10, after V lost 1 base and J lost 7 bases. The CDR3 consists of 15 residues. From germline, CDR1 is MGHRA and CDR2 YSYEKL. CDR3 sequence: CASSQGEGISGEQYF. CDR3 coding DNA: TGCGCCAGCAGCCAAGGGGAGGGGATTAGTGGTGAGCAGTACTTC.

The chain uses TRBV5-1 and TRBJ2-3; no definite D call. Germline CDR1 is SGHRS and CDR2 is YFSETQ. Trimming stripped 3 bases from V and 0 bases from J, with 5 bases between. This CDR3 has 13 residues. The CDR3 nucleotides read TGCGCCAGCAGCTCCGGTAGCACAGATACGCAGTATTTT. The encoded protein is CASSSGSTDTQYF.

V usage is TRBV15 and J usage is TRBJ2-1; 15 nucleotides line up with TRBD2. J was trimmed by 3 bases and V by 4 bases; bases with no gene match: 13. The CDR3 runs 20 residues. The V gene's germline CDR1 is LNHNV and CDR2 YYDKDF (reference sequence). The CDR3 DNA reads as TGTGCCACCAGCACATTTTCCGGGACTAGCGGGGGGACAAACTACAATGAGCAGTTCTTC. It is translated as CATSTFSGTSGGTNYNEQFF.

The genes are TRBV28 and TRBJ1-2; D perhaps matches TRBD1 (6 bases). The length of the CDR3 is 14 residues. V was shortened by 6 bases and J by 8 bases, with 19 bases between the two germline ends. Germline V CDR1 and CDR2: MDHEN, SYDVKM. The CDR3 spells CASSTTGQLRGYTF. In DNA form, the CDR3 reads TGTGCCAGCAGCACTACTGGACAGCTTCGGGGCTACACCTTC.

The chain employs TRBV5-8 and TRBJ2-7; the D is unclear. Trimming shortened V by 2 bases and J by 1 base, and 16 bases separated the two germline ends. The length of the CDR3 is 16 residues. The germline gives CDR1 SGHTS, CDR2 YDEGEE. CDR3 residues: CASSFMLSTESYEQYF. In DNA form, the CDR3 reads TGTGCCAGCAGCTTTATGCTGTCCACCGAATCCTACGAGCAGTACTTC.

The chain has TRBV28 and TRBJ2-7, with 9 bases aligning to TRBD2. Germline V CDR1 and CDR2: MDHEN, SYDVKM. CDR3 length equals 14 residues. V lost 6 bases, J lost 3 bases, and 6 bases stayed unmatched. For the CDR3, the DNA is TGTGCCAGCAGACGAGCGGGGGGAAGCTACGAGCAGTACTTC. Translating it yields CASRRAGGSYEQYF. Variable domain in full (rest from reference TRBV28 and TRBJ2-7): DVKVTQSSRYLVKRTGEKVFLECVQDMDHENMFWYRQDPGLGLRLIYFSYDVKMKEKGDIPEGYSVSREKKERFSLILESASTNQTSMYLCASRRAGGSYEQYFGPGTRLTVT.

A few counts support this clone. The genes are TRBV9 and TRBJ2-3; TRBD2 aligns across 8 bases. Looked up from germline, CDR1 is SGDLS and CDR2 is YYNGEE. The CDR3 length is 16 residues. V dropped 2 bases and J dropped 4; count of bases not matched to a gene: 9. The CDR3 DNA reads as TGTGCCAGCAGCGTGGTGAGCGGGGGAAGCTCAGATACGCAGTATTTT. The encoded protein is CASSVVSGGSSDTQYF.

The chain carries TRBV9 and TRBJ2-2, with 9 bases that match TRBD1. The V gene end was trimmed by 0 bases and the J gene end by 2 bases; junction bases not matched to a gene: 8. From germline, CDR1 is SGDLS and CDR2 YYNGEE. CDR3 length: 18 amino acids. CDR3 sequence reads: CASSVGWVTGGNTGELFF. DNA of the CDR3: TGTGCCAGCAGCGTAGGATGGGTGACAGGGGGAAACACCGGGGAGCTGTTTTTT.

The chain has TRBV5-4 and TRBJ1-1; D might be TRBD1 (5 bases). V lost 6 bases and J lost 3, with 21 bases in between. Germline V gene lookup returns CDR1 SGHNT and CDR2 YYREEE (reference sequence). The CDR3 loop spans 16 amino acids. DNA for the CDR3: TGTGCCAGCACTCGGGATGTCGGGGGGTGGGACACTGAAGCTTTCTTT. This codes for CASTRDVGGWDTEAFF.

The chain employs TRBV28 and TRBJ1-2; tentatively, D is TRBD1 (5 bases). V was cut by 5 bases and J by 4 bases, with 20 bases left in between. The CDR3 spans 16 residues. Per germline, CDR1 MDHEN and CDR2 SYDVKM. The chain's CDR3 is CASSPVWGGGGYGYTF. The CDR3 DNA is TGTGCCAGCAGTCCCGTGTGGGGCGGGGGGGGCTATGGCTACACCTTC.

The CDR3 region has the DNA TGCGCCAGCAGCCACGGACCCAACGGTGCAACTAATGAAAAACTGTTTTTT. It is translated as CASSHGPNGATNEKLFF. The chain recombines TRBV4-1 with TRBJ1-4; the D is unclear. Trimming left V 3 bases short and J 0 bases short, with 14 bases between. Germline V gene sequence: CDR1 MGHRA, CDR2 YSYEKL. This CDR3 contains 17 residues.

This sequence joins TRBV7-6 and TRBJ2-7; D is undetermined. Per the germline V gene, CDR1 is SGHVS and CDR2 is FNYEAQ. V was clipped by 1 base and J by 6 bases, with 4 bases between them. This CDR3 region has 11 residues. The CDR3 is CASSLEAEQYF. Here the CDR3 DNA reads TGTGCCAGCAGCTTAGAGGCCGAGCAGTACTTC.

CDR3 region: CASRAGLAGVGTGELFF. CDR3 nucleotides: TGTGCCAGTAGAGCGGGACTAGCGGGAGTAGGTACCGGGGAGCTGTTTTTT. The J gene is TRBJ2-2, the V gene TRBV19; 14 nucleotides line up with TRBD2. J gave up 5 bases and V 6 bases, and 8 bases lay outside the gene matches. The length of the CDR3 is 17 residues. Germline V gives CDR1 LNHDA, CDR2 SQIVND (reference sequence).

In its sample, this clone was seen a few times. This specimen includes other DNA sequences encoding the same CDR3. V is TRBV30 and J is TRBJ1-1, with 8 bases aligning to TRBD1. CDR3 length: 14 amino acids. Germline V lookup: CDR1 GTSNPN, CDR2 SVGIG (reference sequence). Unmatched junction bases numbered 7, after V lost 2 bases and J lost 5 bases. For the CDR3, the DNA is TGTGCCTGGAGTCATACAGGGGGTTGGACTGAAGCTTTCTTT. It encodes CAWSHTGGWTEAFF.